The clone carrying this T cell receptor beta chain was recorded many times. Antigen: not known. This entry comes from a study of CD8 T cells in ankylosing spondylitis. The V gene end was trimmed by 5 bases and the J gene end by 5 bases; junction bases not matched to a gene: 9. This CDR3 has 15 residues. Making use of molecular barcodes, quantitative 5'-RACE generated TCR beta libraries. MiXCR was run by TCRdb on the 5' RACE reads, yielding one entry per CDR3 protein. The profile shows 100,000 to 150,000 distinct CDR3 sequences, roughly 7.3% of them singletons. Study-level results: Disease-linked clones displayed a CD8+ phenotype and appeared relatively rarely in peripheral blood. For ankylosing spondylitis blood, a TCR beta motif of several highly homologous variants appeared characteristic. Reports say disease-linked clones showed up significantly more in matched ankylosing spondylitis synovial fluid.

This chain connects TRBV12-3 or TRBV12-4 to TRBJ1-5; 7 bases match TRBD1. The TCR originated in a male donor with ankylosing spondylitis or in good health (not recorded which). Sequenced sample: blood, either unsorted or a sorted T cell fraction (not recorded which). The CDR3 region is CASSQQGQADQPQHF. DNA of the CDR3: TGTGCCAGCAGTCAACAAGGACAGGCGGATCAGCCCCAGCATTTT.